This TCR beta chain appears in the sequencing data of a study of CD8+ T cells in alopecia areata. CDR1 is SQVTM, CDR2 ANQGSEA, per germline. This CDR3 has 16 residues. About this clone itself: Its cognate antigen is unknown. The junction differs from germline at one of its ends, possibly a read error.

Following RNA extraction, reverse transcription yielded cDNA that acted as the sequencing template. TCRdb keeps only in-frame clones here, not all; method: immunoSEQ multiplex PCR. The table has fewer than 150,000 clones, approximately 85% seen once; the top ten hold more than 20%. The treatment is: oral pan-JAK inhibitor, 5-10 mg twice daily. Study results and caveats: Affected lesional scalp, above all in alopecia totalis/universalis, was more clonal than normal scalp. Throughout tofacitinib, many expanded lesional clones continued to persist in scalp and blood.

This rearrangement joins TRBV29-1 to TRBJ1-1; the match to TRBD1 covers 8 bases. This receptor was identified in a human donor with alopecia areata. The sequenced sample was CD8+ T cells sorted from blood, obtained at week 4, from a patient treated with tofacitinib. CDR3 DNA sequence: TGCAGCGTTGCCTGGGGGCCACAGGGGGACAGGACTGAAGCTCTCTTT. It yields the protein CSVAWGPQGDRTEALF.